This record covers a single TCR beta chain. What it binds is not known. This specimen comes from a study of Ad26.COV2.S vaccination and SARS-CoV-2 variants. Whole-study findings and limits: The study found similar non-spike TCR breadth in vaccine and placebo recipients.

Treatment: around 19 received Ad26.COV2.S at low or high dose, single or two shots; about 5 received placebo; per-sample allocation not given. Material that was analyzed had been drawn on day 63 after the first vaccine or placebo injection. Wuhan-strain spike was delivered by a replication-incompetent Ad26 vector. TCRdb keeps only in-frame clones here, not all; method: immunoSEQ multiplex PCR. The sample has roughly 510,000 clones, roughly nine tenths seen once. The germline gives CDR1 SGHTA, CDR2 FQGNSA. Trimming stripped 0 bases from V and 6 bases from J, with 12 bases between. The CDR3 extends over 15 amino acids.

The rearrangement links TRBV7-2 to TRBJ2-1, with D possibly called TRBD1 or TRBD2 (5 bases each). The specimen comprised peripheral blood, sampled in a trial of Ad26.COV2.S vaccine versus placebo. The source of this sequence is a person aged 18-60 years who received the Ad26.COV2.S COVID-19 vaccine or a placebo. CDR3 sequence reads: CASSLAGLGANEQFF. The CDR3 coding sequence is TGTGCCAGCAGCTTAGCAGGACTTGGGGCCAATGAGCAGTTCTTC. Supplemented by reference TRBV7-2 and TRBJ2-1, the full variable domain reads GAGVSQSPSNKVTEKGKDVELRCDPISGHTALYWYRQSLGQGLEFLIYFQGNSAPDKSGLPSDRFSAERTGGSVSTLTIQRTQQEDSAVYLCASSLAGLGANEQFFGPGTRLTVL.